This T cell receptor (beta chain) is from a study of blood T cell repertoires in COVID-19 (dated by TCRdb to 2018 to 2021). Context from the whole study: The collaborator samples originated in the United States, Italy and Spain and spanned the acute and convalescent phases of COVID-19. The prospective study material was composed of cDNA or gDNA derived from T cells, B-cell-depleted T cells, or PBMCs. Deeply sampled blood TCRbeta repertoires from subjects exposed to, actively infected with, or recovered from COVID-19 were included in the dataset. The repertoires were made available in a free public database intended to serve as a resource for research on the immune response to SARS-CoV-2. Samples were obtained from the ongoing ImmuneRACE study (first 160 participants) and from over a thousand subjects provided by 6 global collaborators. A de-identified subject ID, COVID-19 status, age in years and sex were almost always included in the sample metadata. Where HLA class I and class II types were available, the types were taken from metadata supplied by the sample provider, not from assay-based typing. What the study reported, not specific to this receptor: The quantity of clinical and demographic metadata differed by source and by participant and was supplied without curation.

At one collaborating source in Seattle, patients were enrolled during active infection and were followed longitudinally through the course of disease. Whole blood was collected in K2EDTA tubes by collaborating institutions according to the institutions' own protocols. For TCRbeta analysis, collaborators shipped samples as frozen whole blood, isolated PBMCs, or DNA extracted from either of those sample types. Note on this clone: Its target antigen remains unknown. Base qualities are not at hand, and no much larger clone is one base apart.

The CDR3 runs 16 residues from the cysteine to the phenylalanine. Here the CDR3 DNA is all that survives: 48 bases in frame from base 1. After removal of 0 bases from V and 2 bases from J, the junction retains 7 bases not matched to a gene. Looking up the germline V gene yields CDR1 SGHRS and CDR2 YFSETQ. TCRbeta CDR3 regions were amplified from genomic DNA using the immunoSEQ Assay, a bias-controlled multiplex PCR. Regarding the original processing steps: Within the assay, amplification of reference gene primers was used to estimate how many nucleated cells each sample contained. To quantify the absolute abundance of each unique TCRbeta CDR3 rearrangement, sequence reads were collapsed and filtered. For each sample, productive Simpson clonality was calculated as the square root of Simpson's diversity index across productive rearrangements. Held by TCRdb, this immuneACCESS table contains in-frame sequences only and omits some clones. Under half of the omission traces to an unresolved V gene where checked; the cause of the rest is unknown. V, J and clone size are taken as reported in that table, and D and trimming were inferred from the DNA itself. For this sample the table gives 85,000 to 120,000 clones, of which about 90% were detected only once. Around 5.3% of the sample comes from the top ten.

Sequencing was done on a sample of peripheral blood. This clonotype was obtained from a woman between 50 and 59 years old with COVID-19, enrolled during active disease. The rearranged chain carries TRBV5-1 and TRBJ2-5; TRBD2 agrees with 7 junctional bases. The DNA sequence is TGCGCCAGCAGCTTGGGTAGCGGGCTACGACAAGAGACCCAGTACTTC. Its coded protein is CASSLGSGLRQETQYF.